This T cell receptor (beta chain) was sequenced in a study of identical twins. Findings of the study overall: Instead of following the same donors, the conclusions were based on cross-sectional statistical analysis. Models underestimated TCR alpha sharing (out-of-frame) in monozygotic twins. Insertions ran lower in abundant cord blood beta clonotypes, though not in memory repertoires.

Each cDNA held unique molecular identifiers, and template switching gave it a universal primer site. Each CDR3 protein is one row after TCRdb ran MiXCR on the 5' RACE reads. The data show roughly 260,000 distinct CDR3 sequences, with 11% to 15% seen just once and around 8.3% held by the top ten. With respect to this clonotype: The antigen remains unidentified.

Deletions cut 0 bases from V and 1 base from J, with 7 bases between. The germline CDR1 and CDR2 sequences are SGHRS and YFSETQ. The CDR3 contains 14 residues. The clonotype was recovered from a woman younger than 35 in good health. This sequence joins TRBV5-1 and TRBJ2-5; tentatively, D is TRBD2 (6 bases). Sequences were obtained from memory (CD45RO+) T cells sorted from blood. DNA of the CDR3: TGCGCCAGCAGCTTGGGACTAGTCCAAGAGACCCAGTACTTC. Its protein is CASSLGLVQETQYF.